The 25 T cell receptor beta chains presented below share a single source sample, sequenced in a study of Ad26.COV2.S vaccination and SARS-CoV-2 variants (TCRdb year 2021). The library was generated by the immunoSEQ multiplex PCR assay. Sourced from immuneACCESS, this table was stored by TCRdb with only in-frame sequences that have V and J called. A share of the clones is absent; for the studies checked, an unresolved V gene accounts for under half, and the remainder has no known explanation. This sample holds around 310,000 clones; 85% to 90% were observed only once. The ten largest clones capture over 5% of the sample. What the treatment or condition label conveys for this sample: around 19 received Ad26.COV2.S at low or high dose, single or two shots; 5 received placebo; per-sample allocation not given. For vaccine and placebo recipients, the sequenced repertoires came from samples collected on day 63 after the first injection.

The starting material was peripheral blood, obtained in a trial of Ad26.COV2.S vaccine versus placebo. These receptors all stem from a person between 18 and 65 years old who received the Ad26.COV2.S COVID-19 vaccine or a placebo.

The rearrangement joins TRBV30 to TRBJ2-4; 8 nucleotides agree with TRBD2. Germline assignment: CDR1 GTSNPN and CDR2 SVGIG (reference sequence). V trimming: 4 bases; J trimming: 2 bases; junction bases outside the gene matches: 4. The CDR3 length is 14 residues. CDR3 protein: CAWNGRGSKNIQYF. The CDR3 region has the DNA TGTGCCTGGAACGGGAGGGGATCCAAAAACATTCAGTACTTC.

This clone has just a few counts. This chain joins TRBV6-2 or TRBV6-3 and TRBJ2-1; D is unresolved. The germline V and J ends were trimmed by 1 base and 5 bases, with 12 bases remaining between them. CDR1 and CDR2 (germline): MNHEY, SVGEGT. The CDR3 runs 15 residues. CDR3 sequence (DNA): TGTGCCAGCAGTTACTGGTCCAGAGAGGACAATGAGCAGTTCTTC. This translates into CASSYWSREDNEQFF.

The chain links TRBV28 to TRBJ1-5; D gene unclear. Germline CDR1 is MDHEN and CDR2 is SYDVKM. Trimming removed 6 bases at V and 6 bases at J, with 18 bases between. This CDR3 is built from 15 residues. The CDR3 DNA reads TGTGCCAGCAGGTGGGTCGGGGAAGGGAGTCAGCCCCAGCATTTT. Protein product: CASRWVGEGSQPQHF.

The CDR3 region is CASRPTPGLHPQYF. The CDR3 DNA is TGCGCCAGCAGACCAACTCCGGGACTCCATCCGCAGTATTTT. This rearrangement joins TRBV4-1 to TRBJ2-3; D possibly corresponds to TRBD2 (6 bases). This CDR3 comprises 14 residues. The V end was cut by 6 bases, the J end by 10 bases, with 20 bases between. Germline V gene data show CDR1 as MGHRA and CDR2 as YSYEKL.

The chain combines TRBV7-9 with TRBJ1-2; D is possibly TRBD1 (5 bases). Germline V gene sequence: CDR1 SEHNR, CDR2 FQNEAQ (reference sequence). The CDR3 totals 15 residues. The V end lost 2 bases, the J end lost 6 bases, and 16 bases lay between the germline ends. CDR3 loop: CASSLYRQGGNGYTF. The DNA for the CDR3 is TGTGCCAGCAGCTTATACCGGCAGGGAGGGAATGGCTACACCTTC. The whole variable domain, remainder taken from reference TRBV7-9 and TRBJ1-2, is DTGVSQNPRHKITKRGQNVTFRCDPISEHNRLYWYRQTLGQGPEFLTYFQNEAQLEKSRLLSDRFSAERPKGSFSTLEIQRTEQGDSAMYLCASSLYRQGGNGYTFGSGTRLTVV.

The chain recombines TRBV5-1 with TRBJ1-1; no clear D gene. V was shortened by 0 bases and J by 8 bases, with 8 bases between the two germline ends. Germline loops: CDR1 SGHRS, CDR2 YFSETQ. The CDR3 spans 12 residues. The CDR3 bases are TGCGCCAGCAGCTTGGTGGGCAGGGAAGCTTTCTTT. This codes for CASSLVGREAFF.

The chain carries TRBV7-2 and TRBJ2-1; 7 bases match TRBD2. CDR1 and CDR2 (germline): SGHTA, FQGNSA. CDR3 size: 15 residues. With 3 bases clipped from V and 2 bases from J, the junction kept 4 bases outside the gene matches. The CDR3 DNA reads as TGTGCCAGCAGCTTTCGGGGGGTCCCCTACAATGAGCAGTTCTTC. This sequence encodes CASSFRGVPYNEQFF. The variable domain in full, with the rest retrieved from reference TRBV7-2 and TRBJ2-1, is GAGVSQSPSNKVTEKGKDVELRCDPISGHTALYWYRQSLGQGLEFLIYFQGNSAPDKSGLPSDRFSAERTGGSVSTLTIQRTQQEDSAVYLCASSFRGVPYNEQFFGPGTRLTVL.

J is TRBJ1-1 and V is TRBV6-5; 7 positions match TRBD1. Losses at the gene ends were 7 bases for V and 6 bases for J; bases not matched to a gene: 2. The length of the CDR3 is 11 residues. Germline CDR1 and CDR2: MNHEY and SVGAGI. CDR3 nucleotides: TGTGCCAGCAAAACAGGGGCTGAAGCTTTCTTT. Translating it yields CASKTGAEAFF.

The DNA for the CDR3 is TGTGCCAGCTCACGTACTGGCACCTACGAGCAGTACTTC. It yields the protein CASSRTGTYEQYF. The J gene is TRBJ2-7, the V gene TRBV18; D unclear. This CDR3 region has 13 residues. Germline V gene lookup returns CDR1 KGHSH and CDR2 LQKENI. Deletions cut 4 bases from V and 2 bases from J, with 9 bases between.

CDR3 nucleotides: TGTGCCAGCAGCGTATTACAGGGAACTGGCTATGGCTACACCTTC. It is translated as CASSVLQGTGYGYTF. The chain carries TRBV5-6 and TRBJ1-2; perhaps TRBD1 as D (6 bases). CDR3 size: 15 residues. The germline V gene encodes CDR1 SGHDT and CDR2 YYEEEE. V lost 4 bases to trimming and J lost 4 bases, with 17 bases between them.

The CDR3: CASSILPGQGPHEQYF. The CDR3 region has the DNA TGTGCCAGTAGTATCTTACCGGGACAGGGGCCGCACGAGCAGTACTTC. The chain joins TRBV19 to TRBJ2-7; 10 nucleotides agree with TRBD1. V dropped 3 bases and J dropped 5; count of bases not matched to a gene: 10. In germline, CDR1 is LNHDA, CDR2 SQIVND (reference sequence). The CDR3 loop spans 16 amino acids.

This rearrangement joins TRBV5-8 to TRBJ2-5; 12 nucleotides agree with TRBD2. This CDR3 is built from 17 residues. V was clipped by 0 bases and J by 3 bases; unmatched bases: 6. From germline, CDR1 is SGHTS and CDR2 YDEGEE. The CDR3: CASSLAKRTSGEETQYF. CDR3 DNA: TGTGCCAGCAGCTTGGCCAAAAGGACTAGCGGGGAAGAGACCCAGTACTTC.

This chain joins TRBV5-5 and TRBJ2-7; D remains unclear. The V end was cut by 0 bases, the J end by 3 bases, with 10 bases between. CDR1 and CDR2 from the germline V gene are SGHKS and YYEKEE (reference sequence). The CDR3 spans 14 residues. This CDR3 reads CASSLEWTNYEQYF. Here the CDR3 DNA reads TGTGCCAGCAGCTTGGAATGGACCAACTACGAGCAGTACTTC. The full variable domain, completed using reference TRBV5-5 and TRBJ2-7, is DAGVTQSPTHLIKTRGQQVTLRCSPISGHKSVSWYQQVLGQGPQFIFQYYEKEERGRGNFPDRFSARQFPNYSSELNVNALLLGDSALYLCASSLEWTNYEQYFGPGTRLTVT.

The gene calls are TRBV3-1 (or the pseudogene TRBV3-2) and TRBJ2-1, with D tentatively TRBD2 (5 bases). V lost 3 bases, J lost 0 bases, and 12 bases lay in between. CDR1 and CDR2 (germline): LGHDT, YNNKEL (reference sequence). The CDR3 totals 16 residues. The CDR3 is CASSQAAGRSYNEQFF. Here the CDR3 DNA reads TGTGCCAGCAGCCAGGCTGCGGGTCGCTCCTACAATGAGCAGTTCTTC.

The CDR3 sequence: CASSQTGGVDGYTF. DNA of the CDR3: TGCGCCAGCAGCCAAACAGGGGGCGTAGATGGCTACACCTTC. J is TRBJ1-2 and V is TRBV4-3, with 9 nucleotides matching TRBD1. The CDR3 spans 14 residues. Germline CDR1 is LGHNA and CDR2 is YSLEER. The V and J ends lost 2 bases and 6 bases, in that order; junction bases with no gene match: 4.

This chain joins TRBV6-5 and TRBJ2-7; 7 bases map to TRBD2. V dropped 1 base and J dropped 7; count of bases not matched to a gene: 10. From germline, CDR1 is MNHEY and CDR2 SVGAGI. The CDR3 consists of 15 residues. The CDR3 spells CASSYYRGGPGEQYV. The CDR3 region has the DNA TGTGCCAGCAGTTACTACCGGGGAGGGCCGGGGGAGCAGTACGTC.

A single count supports this clone. Here the CDR3 DNA reads TGCAGCGGCGGACAGGGCTTAGGGGAAAAACTGTTTTTT. Its protein is CSGGQGLGEKLFF. V gene TRBV29-1 combines with J gene TRBJ1-4, with 8 positions matching TRBD1. The V gene end was trimmed by 7 bases and the J gene end by 8 bases; junction bases not matched to a gene: 9. Germline V gene sequence: CDR1 SQVTM, CDR2 ANQGSEA. There are 13 residues in the CDR3.

The chain uses TRBV4-1 and TRBJ1-1; D is unresolved. CDR3 size: 16 residues. V shed 5 bases and J shed 1 base, with 17 bases lying between them. CDR1 MGHRA and CDR2 YSYEKL come from the germline V gene. CDR3 DNA: TGCGCCAGCAGCGCTAGCTTCTTCAGCCCGAACACTGAAGCTTTCTTT. Encoded protein: CASSASFFSPNTEAFF.

The rearrangement uses TRBV20-1 and TRBJ1-2, with unresolved D. The germline V gene has CDR1 DFQATT and CDR2 SNEGSKA (reference sequence). The CDR3 consists of 11 residues. With 5 bases removed from V and 11 bases from J, the gap between germline ends came to 15 bases. CDR3 sequence: CSAEDIPGYTF. CDR3 sequence (DNA): TGCAGTGCTGAAGACATCCCGGGATACACCTTC.

This sequence joins TRBV13 and TRBJ1-1; D is uncertain. CDR3 length equals 13 residues. V was clipped by 5 bases and J by 1 base, with 8 bases between them. CDR1 and CDR2 from the germline V gene are PRHDT and FYEKMQ (reference sequence). In DNA, the CDR3 is TGTGCCAGCAGCCGGGCCTGGAACACTGAAGCTTTCTTT. Translated: CASSRAWNTEAFF. Looking up the rest from reference TRBV13 and TRBJ1-1 gives the full variable domain: AAGVIQSPRHLIKEKRETATLKCYPIPRHDTVYWYQQGPGQDPQFLISFYEKMQSDKGSIPDRFSAQQFSDYHSELNMSSLELGDSALYFCASSRAWNTEAFFGQGTRLTVV.

This clone was recorded a few times. This sequence joins TRBV30 and TRBJ1-4; 8 nucleotides agree with TRBD1. V was pared by 7 bases and J by 7 bases, with 11 bases of the junction left unmatched. The CDR3 has 14 amino acids. The V gene's germline CDR1 is GTSNPN and CDR2 SVGIG (reference sequence). CDR3 in amino acids: CASSRQGLSEKLFF. The CDR3 nucleotides are TGTGCCTCCTCCCGACAGGGGCTGAGTGAAAAACTGTTTTTT. Based on the CDR3 plus reference TRBV30 and TRBJ1-4, the full variable domain is SQTIHQWPATLVQPVGSPLSLECTVEGTSNPNLYWYRQAAGRGLQLLFYSVGIGQISSEVPQNLSASRPQDRQFILSSKKLLLSDSGFYLCASSRQGLSEKLFFGSGTQLSVL.

The gene calls are TRBV28 and TRBJ1-2; D is ambiguous. Germline CDR1 is MDHEN and CDR2 is SYDVKM. V lost 5 bases, J lost 7 bases, and 8 bases lay in between. The CDR3 is made up of 11 amino acids. CDR3 residues: CASSPLGGYTF. For the CDR3, the DNA is TGTGCCAGCAGTCCATTGGGTGGCTACACCTTC.

This chain links TRBV2 with TRBJ2-1; D remains unclear. The CDR3 has 14 residues. The germline V gene has CDR1 SNHLY and CDR2 FYNNEI. V was clipped by 2 bases and J by 7 bases, with 12 bases between them. The CDR3 sequence is CASSERDWINEQFF. The CDR3, as DNA: TGTGCCAGCAGTGAAAGAGACTGGATAAATGAGCAGTTCTTC.

For this clone: The identical CDR3 is also encoded by other nucleotide sequences in the sample. The chain recombines TRBV5-6 with TRBJ1-2, with a possible D match to TRBD1 (6 bases). The CDR3 is 13 residues long. Trimming pared 0 bases from V and 7 bases from J, leaving 10 bases between. The germline V gene encodes CDR1 SGHDT and CDR2 YYEEEE. CDR3 sequence (DNA): TGTGCCAGCAGCTTGGGCAGGGGAGGTGGCTACACCTTC. Translation gives CASSLGRGGGYTF.

CDR3 in amino acids: CASSSARGSGGAGDTQYF. The CDR3 DNA is TGTGCCAGCAGCTCGGCAAGGGGTAGCGGGGGGGCCGGAGATACGCAGTATTTT. The chain carries TRBV7-9 and TRBJ2-3, with TRBD2 identical over 11 bases. Unmatched junction bases numbered 14, after V lost 4 bases and J lost 5 bases. Germline V gene sequence: CDR1 SEHNR, CDR2 FQNEAQ (reference sequence). The CDR3 is 18 residues long. Drawing the rest from reference TRBV7-9 and TRBJ2-3, the complete variable domain is DTGVSQNPRHKITKRGQNVTFRCDPISEHNRLYWYRQTLGQGPEFLTYFQNEAQLEKSRLLSDRFSAERPKGSFSTLEIQRTEQGDSAMYLCASSSARGSGGAGDTQYFGPGTRLTVL.